This T cell receptor (beta chain) was captured in a study of T cell responses to AZD1222 COVID-19 vaccine. Clones were read by immunoSEQ multiplex PCR, and TCRdb kept only the in-frame ones, dropping some. The sample carries around 140,000 clones, roughly 90% recorded once. Concerning this clone: Its target is not known.

Study findings and constraints: The donor cohort was predominantly white British with a female majority, and clonal diversity may have been underestimated.

This clonotype originated in an adult in good health. Sequenced material: peripheral blood, taken on day 0 of AZD1222 vaccination.

The CDR3 sequence is CASSHKPGTGNTIYF. The CDR3 DNA reads as TGCGCCAGCAGCCACAAACCCGGTACTGGAAACACCATATATTTT. The chain carries TRBV4-3 and TRBJ1-3; no definite D call. CDR1 LGHNA and CDR2 YSLEER come from the germline V gene. The CDR3 loop spans 15 amino acids. Deletions cut 3 bases from V and 2 bases from J, with 11 bases between.